The 20 T cell receptor beta chains below come from one sample, sequenced in a study of T cells after yellow fever vaccination. MiXCR was run by TCRdb on the 5' RACE reads, yielding one entry per CDR3 protein. The table records approximately 510,000 distinct CDR3 sequences, around a fifth of them present only once. Material: PBMCs, obtained approximately 20 days after the first yellow fever vaccination. The receptors stem from a man between 18 and 35 years old who received the YFV17D yellow fever vaccine.

This clonotype turned up a few times. J is TRBJ1-4 and V is TRBV5-5; no clear D. From germline, CDR1 is SGHKS and CDR2 YYEKEE (reference sequence). The CDR3 consists of 14 residues. Trimming pared 2 bases from V and 6 bases from J, leaving 11 bases between. The CDR3 DNA is TGTGCCAGCAGCTTCTCCAGGCTGGATGAAAAACTGTTTTTT. Protein: CASSFSRLDEKLFF.

The gene calls are TRBV12-3 or TRBV12-4 and TRBJ2-1; 8 nucleotides match TRBD1. The V gene end was trimmed by 5 bases and the J gene end by 4 bases; junction bases not matched to a gene: 19. The CDR3 totals 19 residues. This chain's CDR3 is CASSPRFRTGNSPYNEQFF. CDR3 nucleotides: TGTGCCAGCAGTCCGCGTTTCCGGACAGGGAATAGCCCTTACAATGAGCAGTTCTTC.

The rearrangement links TRBV18 to TRBJ1-4, with a weak D call TRBD1 (5 bases). Trimming took 2 bases from V and 8 from J, leaving 15 bases between them. Germline assignment: CDR1 KGHSH and CDR2 LQKENI. The CDR3 loop spans 15 amino acids. In nucleotides, the CDR3 is TGTGCCAGCTCACCAGAGGGACCGACCCGGGAAAAACTGTTTTTT. Its protein is CASSPEGPTREKLFF.

This clonotype has just a few counts. The chain is built from TRBV5-1 and TRBJ2-3; tentatively, D is TRBD2 (5 bases). This CDR3 is built from 16 residues. The ends were cut back, 7 bases at V and 1 base at J, with 19 bases in the middle. CDR1 is SGHRS, CDR2 YFSETQ, per germline. CDR3 DNA: TGCGCCAGCGTCCAAGGCGGGCTGCCTGGCACAGATACGCAGTATTTT. Protein: CASVQGGLPGTDTQYF.

This clonotype occurred a few times. The chain uses TRBV5-6 and TRBJ2-5; 9 bases map to TRBD2. The CDR3 runs to 17 residues. CDR1 is SGHDT and CDR2 is YYEEEE in the germline V gene. V lost 0 bases and J lost 0; bases outside the gene matches: 6. As DNA, the CDR3 is TGTGCCAGCAGCTTGGTGCTAGCGGGGCGGTACCAAGAGACCCAGTACTTC. It encodes CASSLVLAGRYQETQYF.

This clonotype was seen only a few times. This rearrangement joins TRBV4-3 to TRBJ2-2, with D possibly matching TRBD2 (5 bases). The CDR3 runs 13 residues. V was trimmed by 2 bases and J by 8 bases, leaving 9 bases between them. Germline loops: CDR1 LGHNA, CDR2 YSLEER. The CDR3 bases are TGCGCCAGCAGCCAAATGGAGGTTGGGGAGCTGTTTTTT. Protein sequence: CASSQMEVGELFF.

J is TRBJ2-3 and V is TRBV9, with 8 bases lining up with TRBD2. The germline gives CDR1 SGDLS, CDR2 YYNGEE. The CDR3 contains 14 residues. V trimming: 1 base; J trimming: 4 bases; junction bases outside the gene matches: 2. Here the CDR3 reads CASSVSGGPDTQYF. In nucleotides, the CDR3 is TGTGCCAGCAGCGTAAGCGGGGGCCCAGATACGCAGTATTTT.

In its sample, this clonotype was seen a few times. The chain links TRBV2 to TRBJ2-2; 11 bases fit TRBD1. Germline CDR1 reads SNHLY; CDR2 reads FYNNEI. The junction had 17 bases not matched to a gene; V was cut back by 4 bases and J by 7 bases. This CDR3 has 19 amino acids. Here the CDR3 reads CASSGVIASGTGGDGELFF. The CDR3 coding sequence is TGTGCCAGCAGTGGGGTCATCGCATCCGGGACAGGGGGTGACGGGGAGCTGTTTTTT.

The chain links TRBV4-2 to TRBJ2-1; TRBD2 matches 9 bases. Germline values: CDR1 LGHNA, CDR2 YNFKEQ. CDR3 length: 18 amino acids. Trimming removed 0 bases from V and 8 bases from J; junction bases left unmatched: 14. The CDR3: CASSQDGGGAKRWYEQFF. The CDR3 bases are TGTGCCAGCAGCCAAGATGGCGGGGGGGCCAAACGTTGGTATGAGCAGTTCTTC.

This clonotype was seen only a few times. The rearrangement uses TRBV7-9 and TRBJ1-5, with 7 bases identical to TRBD1. V was pared by 5 bases and J by 4 bases, with 5 bases of the junction left unmatched. CDR1 and CDR2 (germline): SEHNR, FQNEAQ (reference sequence). The CDR3 contains 14 residues. CDR3 in DNA: TGTGCCAGCAGCGGGGACAGTTTAAATCAGCCCCAGCATTTT. Translating it yields CASSGDSLNQPQHF.

This clonotype has at least ten counts. The chain employs TRBV12-3 or TRBV12-4 and TRBJ1-1; no firm D call. The CDR3 has 14 residues. V lost 4 bases and J lost 0, with 9 bases in between. DNA for the CDR3: TGTGCCAGCAGTTCTCGACGGATGAACACTGAAGCTTTCTTT. Its translation is CASSSRRMNTEAFF.

The chain has TRBV6-5 and TRBJ2-7; D is possibly TRBD2 (6 bases). CDR1 is MNHEY, CDR2 SVGAGI, per germline. V was clipped by 0 bases and J by 2 bases, with 11 bases between them. This CDR3 has 15 amino acids. CDR3 DNA: TGTGCCAGCAGTTACTCGGGACTCGGCCCCTACGAGCAGTACTTC. It codes for CASSYSGLGPYEQYF.

The V and J genes are TRBV29-1 and TRBJ2-1; the D gene could be TRBD1 or TRBD2 (6 bases each). The V gene lost 7 bases and the J gene lost 5 bases, with 15 bases spanning the gap. Germline values: CDR1 SQVTM, CDR2 ANQGSEA. CDR3 length equals 13 residues. The chain's CDR3 is CSANWGANNEQFF. The CDR3 bases are TGCAGCGCAAATTGGGGGGCAAACAATGAGCAGTTCTTC.

This clonotype was recorded a few times. CDR3: CATSRNQDRGQETQYF. CDR3 coding DNA: TGTGCCACCAGCAGAAACCAGGACAGGGGGCAAGAGACCCAGTACTTC. This rearrangement joins TRBV15 to TRBJ2-5; TRBD1 aligns across 10 bases. V lost 2 bases to trimming and J lost 2 bases; unmatched junction nucleotides: 5. The V gene's germline CDR1 is LNHNV and CDR2 YYDKDF (reference sequence). The CDR3 runs to 16 residues.

This clonotype showed up just a few times. The DNA of the CDR3 is TGTGCCAGCAACTCGGCGGGGTACACTGAAGCTTTCTTT. Its protein product is CASNSAGYTEAFF. The chain is built from TRBV12-3 or TRBV12-4 and TRBJ1-1; D gene uncertain. CDR3 length: 13 amino acids. Between the trimmed V and J ends, which lost 7 bases and 3 bases, there was a span of 12 bases.

The chain joins TRBV18 to TRBJ2-5, with D possibly called TRBD1 or TRBD2 (5 bases each). From germline, CDR1 is KGHSH and CDR2 LQKENI. This CDR3 spans 14 amino acids. Trimming removed 1 base at V and 4 bases at J, with 10 bases between. This chain's CDR3 is CASSPLMGPETQYF. In DNA, the CDR3 is TGTGCCAGCTCACCACTGATGGGACCAGAGACCCAGTACTTC.

The chain has TRBV12-3 or TRBV12-4 and TRBJ1-3; D is undetermined. Trimming shortened V by 6 bases and J by 0 bases, and 9 bases separated the two germline ends. CDR3 length equals 14 residues. The CDR3 region has the DNA TGTGCCAGCAGGGACCGCAACTCTGGAAACACCATATATTTT. Translated, it gives CASRDRNSGNTIYF.

This chain joins TRBV28 and TRBJ2-5; perhaps TRBD1 as D (6 bases). Trimming removed 6 bases from V and 5 bases from J, with 13 bases in between. Germline CDR1 reads MDHEN; CDR2 reads SYDVKM. The CDR3 covers 13 residues. CDR3 in amino acids: CASSPDRLETQYF. Here the CDR3 DNA reads TGTGCCAGCAGCCCCGACAGGTTGGAGACCCAGTACTTC.

The table lists this clonotype with many counts. This rearrangement joins TRBV5-1 to TRBJ2-5; D assignment may be TRBD1 or TRBD2 (6 bases each). Looked up from germline, CDR1 is SGHRS and CDR2 is YFSETQ. Trimming took 4 bases from V and 5 from J, leaving 18 bases between them. The CDR3 is 15 amino acids. CDR3 coding DNA: TGCGCCAGCAGCCCGGGGGCAGGGGCTTGGGAGACCCAGTACTTC. Protein sequence: CASSPGAGAWETQYF. The variable domain in full, with the rest retrieved from reference TRBV5-1 and TRBJ2-5, is KAGVTQTPRYLIKTRGQQVTLSCSPISGHRSVSWYQQTPGQGLQFLFEYFSETQRNKGNFPGRFSGRQFSNSRSEMNVSTLELGDSALYLCASSPGAGAWETQYFGPGTRLLVL.

This rearrangement joins TRBV7-2 to TRBJ2-3; TRBD1 matches 9 bases. CDR3 length equals 16 residues. Germline trimming cut 5 bases from V and 1 base from J; bases unmatched to any gene: 7. CDR1 SGHTA and CDR2 FQGNSA come from the germline V gene. CDR3 amino acids: CASSRPWTGGTDTQYF. The DNA for the CDR3 is TGTGCCAGCAGCCGCCCATGGACAGGGGGCACAGATACGCAGTATTTT.